These T cell receptor beta chains were read from a single sample in a study of Graves' ophthalmopathy and Graves' hyperthyroidism. Each CDR3 protein gets one entry after TCRdb re-called the multiplex PCR reads with MiXCR. The sample includes hundreds of thousands of distinct CDR3 sequences, around 40% of them seen just once. What was sequenced was peripheral blood. The receptors stem from an adult man with Graves' ophthalmopathy. The CDR3 runs from the conserved cysteine through the conserved F or W. The order of the fields is V gene, CDR3 protein.

v_gene: TRBV7-2
CDR3aa: CASSPYGGEQYF

v_gene: TRBV10-3
CDR3aa: CASSFPLHLAGGRTGELFF

v_gene: TRBV20-1
CDR3aa: CSARAPREGLANEKLFF

v_gene: TRBV7-7
CDR3aa: CASSLATNYEQYF

v_gene: TRBV15
CDR3aa: CATSPVGVQGVQYF

v_gene: TRBV10-3
CDR3aa: CAIRGLAGGDEQFF

v_gene: TRBV29-1
CDR3aa: CSGEDRVPYEQYF

v_gene: TRBV7-4
CDR3aa: CASSLTGTGRNNSPLHF

v_gene: TRBV19
CDR3aa: CARPHLYNSPLHF

v_gene: TRBV29-1
CDR3aa: CSVEDPSVVGAEAFF

v_gene: TRBV29-1
CDR3aa: CSVRDRASYEQYF

v_gene: TRBV27
CDR3aa: CASSLYHSQETQYF

v_gene: TRBV7-9
CDR3aa: CASNLPGLAAYTQYF

v_gene: TRBV2
CDR3aa: CASSGQGIAGYTF

v_gene: TRBV5-5
CDR3aa: CASSWSGRSEAFF

v_gene: TRBV10-3
CDR3aa: CAIRGSGANVLTF

v_gene: TRBV24-1
CDR3aa: CASSLMRGQGAPGANVLTF

v_gene: TRBV4-1
CDR3aa: CASSQEGRVQYF

v_gene: TRBV20-1
CDR3aa: CSAFRLAGGAIEETQYF

v_gene: TRBV11-2
CDR3aa: CASSPARQGGGYTF

v_gene: TRBV11-1
CDR3aa: CASSTVDINYGYTF

v_gene: TRBV7-6
CDR3aa: CASSPGPEQYF

v_gene: TRBV7-9
CDR3aa: CASEDSWDFRF

v_gene: TRBV5-1
CDR3aa: CASSINSGTEETQYF

v_gene: TRBV7-8
CDR3aa: CASSLNRATNEKLFF

v_gene: TRBV19
CDR3aa: CASSIRRSNQPQHF

v_gene: TRBV25-1
CDR3aa: CASSAPQGAGYTF

v_gene: TRBV24-1
CDR3aa: CATSDLQDTQYF

v_gene: TRBV2
CDR3aa: CASITGQGPYLVQYF

v_gene: TRBV9
CDR3aa: CASSVGTGAPYEQYF

v_gene: TRBV11-2
CDR3aa: CASSSTGINSPLHF

v_gene: TRBV25-1
CDR3aa: CASRSTGQETQYF

v_gene: TRBV5-4
CDR3aa: CASSFFMDSYEQYF

v_gene: TRBV2
CDR3aa: CASRDGTGRGEAFF

v_gene: TRBV20-1
CDR3aa: CSAKMGGDTEYF

v_gene: TRBV2
CDR3aa: CASSPLGQMDF

v_gene: TRBV7-9
CDR3aa: CAGSIGTDSGNTIYF

v_gene: TRBV2
CDR3aa: CASSELQRTGELFF

v_gene: TRBV25-1
CDR3aa: CASSEYGEGELFF

v_gene: TRBV5-4
CDR3aa: CASSPSRGHVREQYF

v_gene: TRBV12-3/TRBV12-4
CDR3aa: CASSLTGTTYGYTF

v_gene: TRBV7-3
CDR3aa: CASRYGTYGEAFF

v_gene: TRBV20-1
CDR3aa: CSAGGLADSYEQYF

v_gene: TRBV20-1
CDR3aa: CSARPGVSPYEQYF

v_gene: TRBV29-1
CDR3aa: CSVSGGDAFF

v_gene: TRBV10-3
CDR3aa: CAISDRPNEKLFF

v_gene: TRBV25-1
CDR3aa: CASSRSGTDTQYF

v_gene: TRBV5-4
CDR3aa: CASSHGGSNQPQHF

v_gene: TRBV24-1
CDR3aa: CASSSRTGYNQPQHF

v_gene: TRBV10-3
CDR3aa: CAISESGVRAEAFF

v_gene: TRBV2
CDR3aa: CASSLRGQGSNQPQHF